This T cell receptor (beta chain) is from a study of CD8+ T cells in alopecia areata. Overall study context: The study gave treated patients oral tofacitinib at 5 to 10 mg twice daily. Dosing with tofacitinib proceeded for 6 to 18 months, followed by 6 months off drug.

Those with alopecia areata gave lesional scalp punch biopsies and peripheral blood. CD4+ and CD8+ T cells were sorted from PBMCs stained for CD3, CD4 and CD8. Sequencing relied on a cDNA template that was reverse transcribed from extracted RNA. TCRdb's table, derived via immunoSEQ multiplex PCR, lists solely in-frame clones and lacks some. Of hundreds of thousands of clones listed, around 62% were seen once; the top ten hold over 0.4%. From germline, CDR1 is SNHLY and CDR2 FYNNEI. The CDR3 length is 16 residues. Germline trimming cut 3 bases from V and 2 bases from J; bases unmatched to any gene: 10. The sample in question was CD4+ T cells sorted from blood, obtained at week 0. The chain has TRBV2 and TRBJ2-7; 7 bases map to TRBD1. The clonotype originates from a human donor with alopecia areata. CDR3 protein: CASSEPRTGETYEQYF. The CDR3 region has the DNA TGTGCCAGCAGTGAGCCCCGAACAGGGGAGACCTACGAGCAGTACTTC.